The sequence of this T cell receptor beta chain was determined in a study of response to subunit inactivated influenza vaccine. TCRdb independently ran MiXCR on the RT-PCR reads; one entry per CDR3 protein. The sample carries 500,000 or so distinct CDR3 sequences, about 17% recorded once. Study conclusions and caveats: Authors suggested that a seasonal influenza vaccination recruits few new T cells each time.

The CDR3 consists of 14 residues. The V end lost 5 bases, the J end lost 5 bases, and 15 bases lay between the germline ends. Germline lookup yields CDR1 SEHNR and CDR2 FQNEAQ (reference sequence). Only a few counts were recorded for this clonotype. Its antigen is unknown. Sequenced material: CD4+ T cells sorted from PBMCs, taken around 25 months after vaccination. This sequence was found in a man aged 50 to 69 who received an inactivated influenza vaccine. This chain uses TRBV7-9 with TRBJ1-1, with unresolved D. The CDR3 nucleotides are TGTGCCAGCAGCCCCCCGTGGCGGGTAACTGAAGCTTTCTTT. Amino acid sequence: CASSPPWRVTEAFF.